This entry concerns a single TCR beta chain. This clonotype was counted only a few times. Its antigen is unknown. One junction end disagrees with the germline gene, perhaps due to a read error. Every donor was a healthy Caucasian. The twin cohort consisted of three pairs of female monozygotic twins, all aged about 18 to 29 years. Positive isolation kits from Invitrogen were used to isolate CD4+ and CD8+ T cell populations. As encoded in the germline V gene (reference sequence), CDR1 is SEHNR while CDR2 is FQNEAQ. The CDR3 goes from the cysteine to the phenylalanine over 12 residues. The entry retains the CDR3 DNA only, 36 bases that are in frame from base 1. This sample was included in a study of identical twins (dated by TCRdb to the mid-2010s). In terms of the full investigation: To test whether fetal clonotypes persist, the study used deep sequencing on TCR alpha and beta repertoires from monozygotic twins, unrelated adults of various ages, and cord blood. Replicate twin experiments were performed at different times using different library preparation protocols to rule out contamination.

The library was generated by 5' RACE. Reads for this sample came from an Illumina HiSeq 2000. Template switching added a universal primer binding site, and the final cDNA carried a unique molecular identifier that allowed TCR cDNA molecules to be counted accurately. Specific primers in the conserved constant-segment region were used to synthesize first-strand cDNA for TCR alpha and beta chains. Each cDNA library was double barcoded, with a SMART-Mk sample barcode plus Illumina barcodes, to control for contamination. TruSeq adapter sequences along with Illumina sample barcodes were introduced in two successive PCR steps. The TCR alpha and beta cDNA libraries were sequenced on the Illumina HiSeq platform using custom primers. Per the source publication's procedure: Raw reads were processed with MiGEC to extract unique molecular identifiers, and MiXCR was used to determine CDR3 positions. For each individual, recombination models were inferred using an EM algorithm with the repgenHMM and IGoR tools. The analysis of shared clonotypes was done with the tcR package in R, with sharing normalized by the product of cloneset sizes. To study raw recombination free of thymic and clonal selection effects, out-of-frame nonproductive sequences were analyzed. TCRdb handled the public reads itself, with Q25 trimming in fastp and clone calling in MiXCR, and kept productive beta chains. CDR3 protein duplicates are merged, each entry listing the most common genes and DNA. The V and J calls were not made by the authors but by TCRdb's processing. The table for this sample lists 200,000 to 300,000 distinct CDR3 sequences; about 7.5% of them were counted only once. Approximately 5.4% of the sample belongs to the ten largest clones.

The full study reports these points: Abundant cord blood beta clonotypes carried fewer insertions; young adult naive repertoires showed a weaker similar trend, while memory repertoires showed none. In monozygotic twins, out-of-frame TCR alpha sharing was systematically underestimated by recombination models, although the models agreed with sharing between unrelated individuals. Zero-insertion analyses could be partly confounded by invariant T cells such as MAIT and iNKT, though diverse VJ usage argued against such confounding for most clonotypes. In beta out-of-frame sequences, excess twin sharing was weaker, because having fewer shared sequences lowered the signal-to-noise ratio. Compared with coincidental sharing between unrelated individuals, an excess of low generation-probability sequences was observed among out-of-frame TCR alpha sequences shared between twins. Because the same donors could not be followed over many years, the conclusions depended on cross-sectional statistical analysis.

The sample also formed part of further work on yellow fever vaccine responses in identical twins. As that second paper reports: The T cell response to vaccination in identical twins was reported by the authors to appear partly convergent and partly personalized. In identical twins, the study followed T cell clones that responded to the vaccine with precision.

The sample taken for sequencing was CD8+ T cells sorted from blood. The clonotype was recovered from a woman aged 18-29 years in good health. The sequence joins TRBV7-9 to TRBJ1-6, and 7 junction bases match TRBD1. The nucleotide sequence is given as TGTGCCAGCAGCTCCCCAGGACAGGTGATATACTTT. Its translation is CASSSPGQVIYF.